Below, one T cell receptor beta chain is given with its context. This clone's antigen is unknown. Base qualities are not provided; no much larger clone lies one nucleotide away. TCRbeta CDR3 regions were amplified from genomic DNA by means of the immunoSEQ Assay, a bias-controlled multiplex PCR. Processing in the source paper ran as follows. Nucleated cell counts per sample were estimated from amplification of reference gene primers within the assay. Sequence reads were collapsed and filtered to measure the absolute abundance of every unique TCRbeta CDR3 rearrangement. For each sample, productive Simpson clonality was calculated as the square root of Simpson's diversity index across productive rearrangements. TCRdb retrieved this table from immuneACCESS and kept in-frame rearrangements only. Not all clones are present; in checked studies, unresolved V genes account for under half, and no reason is known for the remainder. V and J calls and clone size come straight from that table; D and trimming were deduced from the DNA. Present in this sample are roughly 120,000 clones, about 88% of which were seen just once. The leading ten clones occupy about 3.5% of the sample.

These data originate in a study of blood T cell repertoires in COVID-19 (dated by TCRdb to the early 2020s). About the full investigation: Samples covering the acute and convalescent phases of COVID-19 were provided by collaborators in the United States, Italy and Spain. Subjects who had been exposed to COVID-19, were actively infected with it, or had recovered from it provided the deeply sampled blood TCRbeta repertoires that made up the dataset. Nearly every sample came with metadata listing a de-identified subject ID, COVID-19 status, age in years and sex. Samples were obtained from the ongoing ImmuneRACE study (first 160 participants) and from 950 to 1,500 subjects provided by 6 global collaborators. A freely available public database, intended as a resource for researchers studying the immune response to SARS-CoV-2, is where the repertoires were released. Where available, HLA class I and class II types were taken from metadata supplied by the sample provider and were not determined by assay-based typing. The material from the prospective study consisted of cDNA or gDNA derived from T cells, B-cell-depleted T cells, or PBMCs.

Results the study describes overall, beyond this receptor: Clinical and demographic metadata were provided uncurated, with the amount varying by source and participant.

CDR1 LNHDA and CDR2 SQIVND are derived from the germline V gene (reference sequence). V and J are truncated by 7 bases and 1 base respectively, leaving an intervening sequence of 13 bases. There are 14 amino acids in the CDR3, from cysteine to phenylalanine inclusive. Only the CDR3 DNA stays, 42 bases, in frame from base 1. The collaborating institutions used their own protocols to collect whole blood in K2EDTA tubes. For TCRbeta analysis, collaborators shipped samples in one of three forms: frozen whole blood, isolated PBMCs, or DNA extracted from either of those sample types. This clonotype was obtained from a man in his forties or fifties with active COVID-19. This receptor chain uses TRBV19 and TRBJ1-2; tentative D gene TRBD1, with 5 bases matching. What was sequenced was peripheral blood. The CDR3 region reads CASKTGESNYGYTF. The nucleotides read TGTGCCAGTAAGACGGGGGAAAGTAACTATGGCTACACCTTC.